This T cell receptor beta chain is from a study of cytomegalovirus exposure and HLA in healthy donors (dated by TCRdb to 2015 to 2018). For the wider study: According to a later analysis, the 100 to 150 validation repertoires were produced on the same platform as the 700 or so repertoires of the first cohort. To predict cytomegalovirus infection status, the study brought together high-throughput TCR immunosequencing, statistical association of individual TCRs with disease status, and machine learning. The aim of the study was to test whether cataloging public T cell receptors could identify signatures of past pathogen exposure. Besides the first cohort of 666 subjects, a separate validation cohort made up of 120 different subjects was used.

The paper's findings and limits, for the study overall: All 120 or so repertoires were used to score co-occurrence in the validation cohort in a later analysis, because that analysis had no HLA typing for the cohort. In a later analysis, TCRs clustered in the first cohort were found to also tend to co-occur in the 130 or so validation repertoires, with 94% of cluster scores above 0. Across donors, most TCR sequences were observed very rarely, whereas some public TCRs were present in many individuals. According to the authors, the approach could potentially be generalized to other disease states and immunological phenotypes. Cytomegalovirus status was reported to be diagnosed by the classifier with high specificity and sensitivity in both the original and validation cohorts. In vitro tests confirmed that a few of the cytomegalovirus-associated TCR beta chains recognize cytomegalovirus antigens. In the study, approximately 160 TCR beta chains were listed as associated with cytomegalovirus.

Trimming accounts for 4 bases at V and 10 bases at J, while the number of junction bases matched to no gene is 21. There are 17 amino acids in the CDR3, from cysteine to phenylalanine inclusive. Kept here is only the CDR3 DNA, which spans 51 bases and is read in frame from base 1. CDR1 and CDR2 are read off the germline V gene (reference sequence) as MNHEY and SMNVEV. The donors belonged to the validation cohort of around 110 subjects, which was separate from the roughly 700-subject first cohort. Library prep was done by the immunoSEQ multiplex PCR assay. The original pipeline was this. A statistical classification framework was developed to diagnose cytomegalovirus status using the catalog of TCR beta chain sequences. The immuneACCESS repertoire file appears here via TCRdb, limited to in-frame rearrangements. These files lack a portion of the clones; in checked studies, under half of the deficit traces to unresolved V genes, and the cause of the others is not known. That table furnishes V, J and clone size, whereas the DNA furnished D and trimming. Here the sample has 100,000 to 150,000 clones; roughly 89% occur a single time. Around 1.1% of the sample rests with the top ten.

Note on this clone: No antigen is known for it. The record has no base qualities; no much larger clone is one base away.

The sample consisted of PBMCs. The receptor was isolated from a woman under 30 in good health and CMV-seronegative. This chain is built from TRBV27 and TRBJ1-1, with TRBD1 identical over 7 junction bases. DNA sequence: TGTGCCAGCAGTTCAACAGGGGTTGGGGGCCCAACTGCCGCAGCTTTCTTT. Translated, it gives CASSSTGVGGPTAAAFF.